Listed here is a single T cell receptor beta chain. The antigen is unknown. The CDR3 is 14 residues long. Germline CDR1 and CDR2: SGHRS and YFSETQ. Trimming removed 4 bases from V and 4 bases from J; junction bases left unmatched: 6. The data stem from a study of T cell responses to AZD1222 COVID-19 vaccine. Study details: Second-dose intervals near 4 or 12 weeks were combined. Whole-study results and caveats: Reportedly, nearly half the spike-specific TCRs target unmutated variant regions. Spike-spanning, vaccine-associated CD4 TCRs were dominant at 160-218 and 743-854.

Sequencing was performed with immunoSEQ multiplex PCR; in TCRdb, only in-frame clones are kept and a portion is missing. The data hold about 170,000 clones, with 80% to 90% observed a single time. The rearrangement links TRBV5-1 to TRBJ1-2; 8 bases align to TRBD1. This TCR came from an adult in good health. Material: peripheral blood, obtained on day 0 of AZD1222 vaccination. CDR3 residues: CASSVDRVLYGYTF. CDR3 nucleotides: TGCGCCAGCAGCGTGGACAGGGTACTCTATGGCTACACCTTC. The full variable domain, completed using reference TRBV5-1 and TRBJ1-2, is KAGVTQTPRYLIKTRGQQVTLSCSPISGHRSVSWYQQTPGQGLQFLFEYFSETQRNKGNFPGRFSGRQFSNSRSEMNVSTLELGDSALYLCASSVDRVLYGYTFGSGTRLTVV.